One and the same sample provided the 19 T cell receptor beta chains below, sequenced in a study of identifying expanded T cells in peripheral blood. Using immunoSEQ multiplex PCR, the repertoire was profiled, and TCRdb retains in-frame clones only, with some absent. The sample has more than 70,000 clones, 86% seen once; the top ten hold roughly 5.5%. The sequenced material came from blood. Receptors originate from a person aged 18 to 75 in good health.

Worth noting for this clone: Other DNA variants within this sample encode the same CDR3. The chain is built from TRBV7-8 and TRBJ2-1; D not resolved. The V end was cut by 1 base, the J end by 7 bases, with 5 bases between. The CDR3 is 12 amino acids. Germline assignment: CDR1 SGHVS and CDR2 FQNEAQ. The CDR3 is CASSLGENEQFF. CDR3 bases: TGTGCCAGCAGCTTAGGAGAAAATGAGCAGTTCTTC.

The CDR3 DNA is TGTGCCAGCTCACCGGCCGGGACAGGGGGTAAGGATACGCAGTATTTT. It specifies CASSPAGTGGKDTQYF. The chain joins TRBV18 to TRBJ2-3; 11 nucleotides line up with TRBD1. V was clipped by 3 bases and J by 6 bases; unmatched bases: 8. CDR3 size: 16 residues. Germline V gene sequence: CDR1 KGHSH, CDR2 LQKENI.

The V call is TRBV19, the J call TRBJ2-1, with D unclear. Germline V gene data show CDR1 as LNHDA and CDR2 as SQIVND (reference sequence). The CDR3 covers 15 residues. Trimming left V 3 bases short and J 2 bases short, with 11 bases between. The CDR3 loop is CASSIGRGAYNEQFF. In nucleotides, the CDR3 is TGTGCCAGTAGTATCGGCAGAGGCGCCTACAATGAGCAGTTCTTC.

CDR3 region: CSVDSRGTDTQYF. The CDR3, as DNA: TGCAGCGTTGACTCGAGGGGCACAGATACGCAGTATTTT. This chain uses TRBV29-1 with TRBJ2-3; a weak D match, TRBD2 (5 bases). V was pared by 3 bases and J by 1 base, with 8 bases between. There are 13 residues in the CDR3. Germline assignment: CDR1 SQVTM and CDR2 ANQGSEA.

The chain links TRBV9 to TRBJ2-1, with 7 bases matching TRBD2. CDR3 length equals 15 residues. Trimming at V came to 0 bases and at J to 10 bases, leaving 10 bases not matched to a gene. CDR1 SGDLS and CDR2 YYNGEE come from the germline V gene. The CDR3 nucleotides read TGTGCCAGCAGCGTAGTAACGGGGGGAAGGGGAGAGCAGTTCTTC. Protein product: CASSVVTGGRGEQFF. Combining the CDR3 with reference TRBV9 and TRBJ2-1 gives the whole variable domain DSGVTQTPKHLITATGQRVTLRCSPRSGDLSVYWYQQSLDQGLQFLIQYYNGEERAKGNILERFSAQQFPDLHSELNLSSLELGDSALYFCASSVVTGGRGEQFFGPGTRLTVL.

The V gene is TRBV20-1, the J gene TRBJ1-2; D unclear. Germline CDR1 and CDR2: DFQATT and SNEGSKA (reference sequence). V was shortened by 2 bases and J by 4 bases, with 5 bases between the two germline ends. CDR3 size: 11 residues. The CDR3 DNA is TGCAGTGCTAGAAAGGGCTATGGCTACACCTTC. Amino acid sequence: CSARKGYGYTF.

This clone was picked up one time. The chain recombines TRBV19 with TRBJ1-5; D unresolved. Per the germline V gene, CDR1 is LNHDA and CDR2 is SQIVND (reference sequence). There are 14 residues in the CDR3. Trimming pared 9 bases from V and 1 base from J, leaving 13 bases between. CDR3 bases: TGTGCCAGCCGTTCTGAGGCGAGCAATCAGCCCCAGCATTTT. Translating gives CASRSEASNQPQHF.

V usage is TRBV6-1 and J usage is TRBJ2-7; D call uncertain. V lost 1 base and J 4 bases, leaving 5 bases between the germline ends. Per the germline V gene, CDR1 is MNHNS and CDR2 is SASEGT. This CDR3 region has 12 residues. DNA of the CDR3: TGTGCCAGCAGTGAAGGAGGATACGAGCAGTACTTC. Its protein product is CASSEGGYEQYF.

The rearrangement joins TRBV7-9 to TRBJ2-7, with D maybe TRBD2 (5 bases). V dropped 1 base and J dropped 9 bases, with 7 bases sitting between them. The CDR3 contains 11 residues. Germline CDR1 and CDR2: SEHNR and FQNEAQ (reference sequence). The CDR3 loop reads CASSLEAVQYF. The CDR3 region has the DNA TGTGCCAGCAGCTTAGAAGCGGTGCAGTACTTC.

The V gene is TRBV7-9, the J gene TRBJ2-5; D may correspond to TRBD1 or TRBD2 (5 bases each). Germline CDR1 is SEHNR and CDR2 is FQNEAQ (reference sequence). This CDR3 has 14 residues. V was trimmed by 1 base and J by 5 bases, leaving 11 bases between them. The CDR3 here is CASSLGGWGETQYF. The CDR3 region has the DNA TGTGCCAGCAGCTTAGGTGGTTGGGGGGAGACCCAGTACTTC.

The gene calls are TRBV11-2 and TRBJ2-5, with D possibly being TRBD2 (7 bases). Germline-derived CDR1 and CDR2 are SGHAT and FQNNGV. V lost 1 base and J 5 bases, leaving 17 bases between the germline ends. The CDR3 contains 16 residues. CDR3 sequence reads: CASSLGSGGARETQYF. CDR3 nucleotide sequence: TGTGCCAGCAGCTTAGGAAGTGGGGGGGCGCGGGAGACCCAGTACTTC. The entire variable domain, with the rest obtained from reference TRBV11-2 and TRBJ2-5, is as follows: EAGVAQSPRYKIIEKRQSVAFWCNPISGHATLYWYQQILGQGPKLLIQFQNNGVVDDSQLPKDRFSAERLKGVDSTLKIQPAKLEDSAVYLCASSLGSGGARETQYFGPGTRLLVL.

The chain joins TRBV7-2 to TRBJ1-1; 10 positions agree with TRBD1. CDR3 length: 14 residues. Germline CDR1 is SGHTA and CDR2 is FQGNSA. Trimming at V came to 3 bases and at J to 4 bases, leaving 2 bases not matched to a gene. The CDR3 reads CASSLDRGSTEAFF. CDR3 DNA sequence: TGTGCCAGCAGCTTGGACAGGGGGAGCACTGAAGCTTTCTTT.

The chain combines TRBV7-2 with TRBJ1-2; D gene uncertain. Trimming stripped 3 bases from V and 4 bases from J, with 9 bases between. CDR3 length equals 13 residues. Germline V lookup: CDR1 SGHTA, CDR2 FQGNSA. Written as DNA, the CDR3 is TGTGCCAGCAGCTTGGACTTTTCCTATGGCTACACCTTC. This translates into CASSLDFSYGYTF.

The CDR3 loop is CASRWTADTGELFF. The CDR3 coding sequence is TGTGCCAGCAGATGGACAGCCGACACCGGGGAGCTGTTTTTT. The chain uses TRBV5-4 and TRBJ2-2, with D possibly being TRBD1 (6 bases). Germline loops: CDR1 SGHNT, CDR2 YYREEE (reference sequence). V was shortened by 5 bases and J by 3 bases, with 11 bases between the two germline ends. CDR3 length: 14 amino acids. Drawing the rest from reference TRBV5-4 and TRBJ2-2, the complete variable domain is ETGVTQSPTHLIKTRGQQVTLRCSSQSGHNTVSWYQQALGQGPQFIFQYYREEENGRGNFPPRFSGLQFPNYSSELNVNALELDDSALYLCASRWTADTGELFFGEGSRLTVL.

This clone has more than one count but fewer than ten. V usage is TRBV6-1 and J usage is TRBJ1-6; D ambiguous. This CDR3 contains 18 residues. Germline CDR1 and CDR2: MNHNS and SASEGT. Trimming shortened V by 3 bases and J by 4 bases, and 19 bases separated the two germline ends. The CDR3 DNA follows: TGTGCCAGCAGTGATCGGGTACAAATGCCGGGATATAATTCACCCCTCCACTTT. It yields the protein CASSDRVQMPGYNSPLHF.

This chain uses TRBV7-2 with TRBJ1-2; D remains unclear. Per the germline V gene, CDR1 is SGHTA and CDR2 is FQGNSA. The CDR3 runs to 15 residues. V was trimmed by 5 bases and J by 4 bases, leaving 17 bases between them. In DNA, the CDR3 is TGTGCCAGCAGCCCCCCCCTCGGCCCTTCCTATGGCTACACCTTC. Translation: CASSPPLGPSYGYTF.

This chain links TRBV6-1 with TRBJ2-7, with 12 positions matching TRBD2. The CDR3 has 15 amino acids. V gave up 7 bases and J gave up 2 bases; unmatched junction bases: 6. Germline loops: CDR1 MNHNS, CDR2 SASEGT. CDR3 sequence: CASTTSGGMTYEQYF. The CDR3, as DNA: TGTGCCAGCACGACTAGCGGGGGTATGACCTACGAGCAGTACTTC.

The chain carries TRBV6-5 and TRBJ2-7, with D uncertain. The CDR3 is 15 residues long. Trimming left V 5 bases short and J 2 bases short, with 16 bases between. The germline V gene has CDR1 MNHEY and CDR2 SVGAGI. DNA for the CDR3: TGTGCCAGCAGTGCCTCCTTGCCGAGGCCCTACGAGCAGTACTTC. It specifies CASSASLPRPYEQYF.

V gene TRBV7-2 combines with J gene TRBJ2-5, with TRBD1 matching over 7 bases. The length of the CDR3 is 15 residues. The V gene end was trimmed by 4 bases and the J gene end by 5 bases; junction bases not matched to a gene: 10. Germline V CDR1 and CDR2: SGHTA, FQGNSA. The CDR3 here is CASSSSLAGGETQYF. The CDR3 DNA reads as TGTGCCAGCAGCTCCAGTTTGGCAGGGGGTGAGACCCAGTACTTC.